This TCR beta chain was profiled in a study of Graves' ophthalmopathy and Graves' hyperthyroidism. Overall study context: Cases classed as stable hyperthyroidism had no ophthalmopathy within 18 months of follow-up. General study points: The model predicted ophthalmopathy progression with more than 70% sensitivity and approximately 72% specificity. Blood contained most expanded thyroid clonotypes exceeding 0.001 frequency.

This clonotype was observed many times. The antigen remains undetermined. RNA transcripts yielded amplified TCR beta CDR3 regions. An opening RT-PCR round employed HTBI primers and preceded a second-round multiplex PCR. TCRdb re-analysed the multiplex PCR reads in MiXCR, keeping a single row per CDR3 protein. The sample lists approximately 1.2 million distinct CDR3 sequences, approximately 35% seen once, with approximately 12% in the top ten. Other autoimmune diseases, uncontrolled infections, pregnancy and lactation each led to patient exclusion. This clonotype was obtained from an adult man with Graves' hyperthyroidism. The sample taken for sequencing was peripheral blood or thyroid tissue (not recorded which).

CDR3 in DNA: TGTGCCACCAGCAGAGCAAAGTCGGGTACTGAAGCTTTCTTT. It encodes CATSRAKSGTEAFF. The V gene is TRBV15, the J gene TRBJ1-1; no definite D call. V was cut by 1 base and J by 5 bases, with 11 bases left in between. CDR3 size: 14 residues. Germline V gene lookup returns CDR1 LNHNV and CDR2 YYDKDF (reference sequence).